This record looks at one T cell receptor (beta chain) sequence and its context. The antigen is not known. The treatment denotes: oral pan-JAK inhibitor, 5-10 mg twice daily. The record originates from a study of CD8+ T cells in alopecia areata. Overall study: Treatment comprised oral tofacitinib, 5 to 10 mg twice daily, in treated patients. Tofacitinib dosing lasted 6 to 18 months, which was then followed by 6 months off drug. Study-level points and caveats: Tofacitinib significantly brought down scalp clonality and expanded CD8+ clones among top 100. Links between baseline CD8+ expansion and response need larger treated cohorts.

This CDR3 has 12 residues. Between the trimmed V and J ends, which lost 5 bases and 7 bases, there was a span of 11 bases. Germline-derived CDR1 and CDR2 are MDHEN and SYDVKM. Following extraction, RNA underwent reverse transcription to cDNA, which served as the sequencing template. The data were produced by immunoSEQ multiplex PCR, yet TCRdb's version contains in-frame clones alone and is incomplete. This repertoire shows some 200,000 clones, about 60% found once; its top ten account for less than 3.5%. Source: CD4+ T cells sorted from blood, taken at week 4, from a patient treated with tofacitinib. The chain carries TRBV28 and TRBJ1-1; no clear D. The origin of this receptor is a human donor with alopecia areata. CDR3 amino acids: CASSPIDIEAFF. The CDR3 nucleotides read TGTGCCAGCAGTCCGATAGACATTGAAGCTTTCTTT.